This entry features one T cell receptor (beta chain) sequence. Its specificity is unknown. At one of its ends the junction is not consistent with the germline gene, which may arise from a read error. The sample comes from a study of T-cell reconstitution after alpha-beta-depleted transplantation in children. Study-level points and caveats: One year after transplant, T-cell counts and diversity came mostly from newly produced T cells. At around two months after transplant, the alpha-beta T cells were reportedly derived from several hundred expanded clones that came from non-depleted graft cells.

As it was prepared, the TCRbeta library received unique molecular identifiers. Using its own MiXCR run on the PCR reads, TCRdb lists one record per CDR3 protein. Of 100,000 or so distinct CDR3 sequences in the sample, around a sixth are singletons; the top ten hold less than 20%. This CDR3 contains 14 residues. From germline, CDR1 is SGHKS and CDR2 YYEKEE (reference sequence). The sequence was obtained from a male patient between 2 and 9 years old who had a stem cell transplant for acute lymphoblastic leukemia, so the T cells may come from the graft donor. Sequences were derived from PBMCs, mostly from graft donor cells, sampled 180 days after TCRalphabeta/CD19-depleted stem cell transplant. The V call is TRBV5-5, the J call TRBJ2-2; D remains ambiguous. The CDR3 region is CASSPWLNSGELFF. CDR3 in DNA: TGTGCCAGCAGCCCTTGGCTGAACTCCGGGGAGCTGTTTTTT.